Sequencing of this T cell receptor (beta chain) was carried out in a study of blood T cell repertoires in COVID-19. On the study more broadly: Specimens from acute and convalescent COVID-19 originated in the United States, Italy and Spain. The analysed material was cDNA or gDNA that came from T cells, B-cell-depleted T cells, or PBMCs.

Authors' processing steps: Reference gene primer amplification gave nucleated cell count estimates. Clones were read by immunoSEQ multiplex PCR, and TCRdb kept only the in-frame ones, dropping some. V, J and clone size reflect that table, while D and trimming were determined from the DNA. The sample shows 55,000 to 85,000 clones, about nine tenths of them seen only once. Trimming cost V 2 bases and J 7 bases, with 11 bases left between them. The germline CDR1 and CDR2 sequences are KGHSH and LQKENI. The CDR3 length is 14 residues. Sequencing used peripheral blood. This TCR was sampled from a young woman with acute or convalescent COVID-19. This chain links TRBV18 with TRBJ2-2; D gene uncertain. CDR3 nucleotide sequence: TGTGCCAGCTCACCATTCCTAGGTGACGGGGAGCTGTTTTTT. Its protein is CASSPFLGDGELFF.